The clone carrying this T cell receptor beta chain turned up a few times. What it binds is unknown. This record belongs to a study of beta chain features in type 1 diabetes. Trimming took 1 base from V and 6 from J; bases not matched to a gene: 8. This CDR3 comprises 16 residues. Per germline, CDR1 SGHAT and CDR2 FQNNGV. Expressed TCRB transcripts were sequenced because the entire RNA isolate underwent reverse transcription. The data were produced by immunoSEQ multiplex PCR, yet TCRdb's version contains in-frame clones alone and is incomplete. The table lists 600,000 or so clones, under 15% of them singletons. Study-wide points: Within each of all four CD4+ subsets, Type 1 diabetes patients had TCRB CDR3s that were moderately but significantly shorter.

Researchers reported sorting CD4+ naive, central memory, regulatory and stem cell-like memory cells via CD45RO/CCR7/CD25/CD127/CD95/CD27. This rearrangement joins TRBV11-2 to TRBJ2-1, with 8 positions matching TRBD1. What was sequenced was naive CD4+ T cells from blood. This clonotype was obtained from a man aged 30 to 45 with type 1 diabetes. The CDR3, as DNA: TGTGCCAGCAGCTTAGTCCTGGACAGGGCTATCAATGAGCAGTTCTTC. It specifies CASSLVLDRAINEQFF. Complete variable domain (other parts from reference TRBV11-2 and TRBJ2-1): EAGVAQSPRYKIIEKRQSVAFWCNPISGHATLYWYQQILGQGPKLLIQFQNNGVVDDSQLPKDRFSAERLKGVDSTLKIQPAKLEDSAVYLCASSLVLDRAINEQFFGPGTRLTVL.